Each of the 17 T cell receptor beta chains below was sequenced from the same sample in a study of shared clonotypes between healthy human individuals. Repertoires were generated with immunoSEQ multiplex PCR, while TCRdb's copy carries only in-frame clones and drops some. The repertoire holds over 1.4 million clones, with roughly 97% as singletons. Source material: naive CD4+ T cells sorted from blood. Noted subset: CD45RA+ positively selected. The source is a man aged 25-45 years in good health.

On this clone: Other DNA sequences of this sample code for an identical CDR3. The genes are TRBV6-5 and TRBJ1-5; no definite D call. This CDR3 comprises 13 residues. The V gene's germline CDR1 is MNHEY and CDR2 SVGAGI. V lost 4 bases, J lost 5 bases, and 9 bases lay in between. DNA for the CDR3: TGTGCCAGCAGTTCTCGCCTATATCAGCCCCAGCATTTT. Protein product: CASSSRLYQPQHF.

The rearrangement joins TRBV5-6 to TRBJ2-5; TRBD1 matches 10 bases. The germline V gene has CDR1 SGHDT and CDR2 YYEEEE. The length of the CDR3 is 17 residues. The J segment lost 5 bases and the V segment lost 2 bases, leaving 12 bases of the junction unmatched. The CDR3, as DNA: TGTGCCAGCAGCTTTGTATTGGGACAGGGGATGGGGGAGACCCAGTACTTC. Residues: CASSFVLGQGMGETQYF.

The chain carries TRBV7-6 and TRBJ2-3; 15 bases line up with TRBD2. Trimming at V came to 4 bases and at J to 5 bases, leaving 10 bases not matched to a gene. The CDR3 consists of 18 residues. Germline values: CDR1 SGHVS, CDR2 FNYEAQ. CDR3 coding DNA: TGTGCCAGCAGCTCGGGGACTAGCGGGAGGCCGCCCCTAGATACGCAGTATTTT. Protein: CASSSGTSGRPPLDTQYF.

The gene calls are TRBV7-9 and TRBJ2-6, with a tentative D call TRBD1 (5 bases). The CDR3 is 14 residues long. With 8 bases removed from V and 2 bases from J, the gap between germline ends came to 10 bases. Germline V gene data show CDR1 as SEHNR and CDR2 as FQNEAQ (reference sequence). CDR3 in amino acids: CASGAFTGANVLTF. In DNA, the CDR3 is TGTGCCAGCGGGGCGTTTACTGGGGCCAACGTCCTGACTTTC.

CDR3 in DNA: TGTGCCAGCTCAATTCGACTAGCGGGAGACTTGACCGGGGAGCTGTTTTTT. Translating gives CASSIRLAGDLTGELFF. This rearrangement joins TRBV18 to TRBJ2-2; 12 bases agree with TRBD2. This CDR3 is built from 17 residues. Germline V CDR1 and CDR2: KGHSH, LQKENI. J lost 5 bases, V lost 5 bases, and 9 bases had no gene match. Drawing the rest from reference TRBV18 and TRBJ2-2, the complete variable domain is NAGVMQNPRHLVRRRGQEARLRCSPMKGHSHVYWYRQLPEEGLKFMVYLQKENIIDESGMPKERFSAEFPKEGPSILRIQQVVRGDSAAYFCASSIRLAGDLTGELFFGEGSRLTVL.

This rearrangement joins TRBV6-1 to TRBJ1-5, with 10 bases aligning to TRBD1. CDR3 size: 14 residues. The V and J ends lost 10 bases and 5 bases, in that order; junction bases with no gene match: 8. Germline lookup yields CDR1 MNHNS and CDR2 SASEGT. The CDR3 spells CATYRDRGYQPQHF. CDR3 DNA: TGTGCCACCTACCGGGACAGGGGTTATCAGCCCCAGCATTTT.

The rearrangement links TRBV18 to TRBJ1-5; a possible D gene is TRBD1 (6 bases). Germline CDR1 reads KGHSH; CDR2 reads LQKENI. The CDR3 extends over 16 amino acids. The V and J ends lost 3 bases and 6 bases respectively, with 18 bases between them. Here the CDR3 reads CASSPGRGTRSQPQHF. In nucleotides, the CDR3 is TGTGCCAGCTCACCCGGCAGAGGGACAAGATCTCAGCCCCAGCATTTT.

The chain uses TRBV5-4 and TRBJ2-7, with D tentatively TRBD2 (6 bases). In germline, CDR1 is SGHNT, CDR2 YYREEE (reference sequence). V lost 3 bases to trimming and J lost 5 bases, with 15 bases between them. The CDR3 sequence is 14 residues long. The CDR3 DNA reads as TGTGCCAGCAGCTCACGCGGGGCCCGCGACGAGCAGTACTTC. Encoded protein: CASSSRGARDEQYF.

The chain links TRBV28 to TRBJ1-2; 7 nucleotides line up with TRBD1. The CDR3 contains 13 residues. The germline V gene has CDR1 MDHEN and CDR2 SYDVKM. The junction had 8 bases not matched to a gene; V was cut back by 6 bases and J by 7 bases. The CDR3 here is CASRSGTATGYTF. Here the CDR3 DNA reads TGTGCCAGCAGATCCGGGACAGCGACTGGCTACACCTTC.

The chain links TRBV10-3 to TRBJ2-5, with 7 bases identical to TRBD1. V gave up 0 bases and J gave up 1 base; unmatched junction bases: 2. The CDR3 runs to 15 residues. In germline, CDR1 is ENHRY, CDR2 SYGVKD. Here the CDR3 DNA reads TGTGCCATCAGTGAGTCTGGGACAGCCCAAGAGACCCAGTACTTC. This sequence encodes CAISESGTAQETQYF.

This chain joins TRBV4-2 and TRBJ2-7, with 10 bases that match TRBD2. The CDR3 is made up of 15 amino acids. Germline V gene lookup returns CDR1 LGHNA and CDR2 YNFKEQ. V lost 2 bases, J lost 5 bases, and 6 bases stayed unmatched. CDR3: CASSQPGLASHEQYF. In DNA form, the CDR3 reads TGTGCCAGCAGCCAACCGGGACTAGCGAGCCACGAGCAGTACTTC.

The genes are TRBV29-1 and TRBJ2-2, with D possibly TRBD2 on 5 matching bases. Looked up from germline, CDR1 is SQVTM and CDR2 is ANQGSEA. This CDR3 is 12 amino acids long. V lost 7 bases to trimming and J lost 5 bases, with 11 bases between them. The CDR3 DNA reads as TGCAGCGGGCTGGGAGTAACCGGGGAGCTGTTTTTT. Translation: CSGLGVTGELFF.

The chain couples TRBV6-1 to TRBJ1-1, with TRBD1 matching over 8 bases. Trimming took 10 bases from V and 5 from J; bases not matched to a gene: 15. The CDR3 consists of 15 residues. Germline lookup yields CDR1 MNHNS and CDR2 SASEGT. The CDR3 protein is CATRGQGIVGTEAFF. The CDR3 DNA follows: TGTGCCACCCGAGGACAGGGTATCGTCGGAACTGAAGCTTTCTTT.

The CDR3 coding sequence is TGTGCCAGCAGCTACAGGGAGCGGGAACCCCGGGATGAGCAGTTCTTC. Amino acids: CASSYREREPRDEQFF. The V and J genes are TRBV5-5 and TRBJ2-1; D is possibly TRBD2 (7 bases). Trimming took off 3 bases at V and 8 bases at J, with 21 bases between the two ends. CDR1 SGHKS and CDR2 YYEKEE come from the germline V gene (reference sequence). The CDR3 is 16 residues long.

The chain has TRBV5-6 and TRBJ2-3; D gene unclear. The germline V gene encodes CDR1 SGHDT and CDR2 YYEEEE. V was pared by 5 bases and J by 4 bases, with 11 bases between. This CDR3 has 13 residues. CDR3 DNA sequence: TGTGCCAGCAGTTCCGAAAGGGCAGATACGCAGTATTTT. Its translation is CASSSERADTQYF.

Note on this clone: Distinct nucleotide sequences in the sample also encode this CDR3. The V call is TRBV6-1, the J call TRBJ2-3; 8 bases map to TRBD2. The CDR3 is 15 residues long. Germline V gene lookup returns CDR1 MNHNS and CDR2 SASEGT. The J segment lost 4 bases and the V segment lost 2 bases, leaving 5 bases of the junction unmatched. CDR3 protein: CASSELAGGPDTQYF. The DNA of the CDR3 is TGTGCCAGCAGTGAACTGGCGGGAGGTCCAGATACGCAGTATTTT.

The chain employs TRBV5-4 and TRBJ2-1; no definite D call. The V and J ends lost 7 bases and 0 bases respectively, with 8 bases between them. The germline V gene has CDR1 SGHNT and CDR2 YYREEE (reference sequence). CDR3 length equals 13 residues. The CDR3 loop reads CASGIDSYNEQFF. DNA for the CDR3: TGTGCCAGCGGTATAGACTCCTACAATGAGCAGTTCTTC.